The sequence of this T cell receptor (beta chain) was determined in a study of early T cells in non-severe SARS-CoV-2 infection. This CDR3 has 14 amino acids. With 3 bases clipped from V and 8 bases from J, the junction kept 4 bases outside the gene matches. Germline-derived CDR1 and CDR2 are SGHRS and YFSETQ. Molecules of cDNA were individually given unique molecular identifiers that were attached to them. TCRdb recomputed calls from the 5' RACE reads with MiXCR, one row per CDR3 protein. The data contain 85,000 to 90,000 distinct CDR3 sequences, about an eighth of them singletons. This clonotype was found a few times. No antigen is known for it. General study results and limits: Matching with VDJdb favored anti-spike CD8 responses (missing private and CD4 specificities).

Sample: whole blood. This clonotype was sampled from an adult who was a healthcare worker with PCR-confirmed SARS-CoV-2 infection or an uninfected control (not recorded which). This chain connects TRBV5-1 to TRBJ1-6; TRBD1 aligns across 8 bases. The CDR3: CASSWTGPDSPLHF. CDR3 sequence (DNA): TGCGCCAGCAGCTGGACAGGGCCGGATTCACCCCTCCACTTT.